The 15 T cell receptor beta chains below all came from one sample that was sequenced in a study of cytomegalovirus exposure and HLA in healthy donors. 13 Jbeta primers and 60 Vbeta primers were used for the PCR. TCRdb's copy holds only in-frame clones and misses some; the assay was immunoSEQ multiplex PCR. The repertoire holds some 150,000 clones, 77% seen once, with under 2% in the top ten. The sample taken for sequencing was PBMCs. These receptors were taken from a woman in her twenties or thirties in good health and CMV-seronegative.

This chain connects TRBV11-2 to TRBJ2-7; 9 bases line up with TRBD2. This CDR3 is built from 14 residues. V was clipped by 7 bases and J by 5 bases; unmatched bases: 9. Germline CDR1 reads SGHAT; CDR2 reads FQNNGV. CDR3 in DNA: TGTGCCAGCAACCCCGCGGGAGGGGCCCACGAGCAGTACTTC. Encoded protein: CASNPAGGAHEQYF.

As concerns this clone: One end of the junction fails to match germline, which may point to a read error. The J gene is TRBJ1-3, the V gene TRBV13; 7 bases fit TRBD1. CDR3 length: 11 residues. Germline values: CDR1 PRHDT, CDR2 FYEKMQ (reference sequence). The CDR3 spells CASSLGAGTDF. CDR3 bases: TGTGCCAGCAGCCTGGGGGCCGGGACAGATTTT.

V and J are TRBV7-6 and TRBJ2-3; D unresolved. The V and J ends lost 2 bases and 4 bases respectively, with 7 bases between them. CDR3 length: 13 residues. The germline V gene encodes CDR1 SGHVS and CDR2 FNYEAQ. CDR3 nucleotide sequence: TGTGCCAGCAGCTTAACCTATTCAGATACGCAGTATTTT. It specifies CASSLTYSDTQYF.

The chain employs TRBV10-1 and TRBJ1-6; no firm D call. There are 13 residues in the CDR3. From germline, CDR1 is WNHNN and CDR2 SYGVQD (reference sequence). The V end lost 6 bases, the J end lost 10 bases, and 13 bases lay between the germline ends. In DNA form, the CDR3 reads TGCGCCAGCAGCCCGCAACAATACTCACCCCTCCACTTT. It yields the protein CASSPQQYSPLHF.

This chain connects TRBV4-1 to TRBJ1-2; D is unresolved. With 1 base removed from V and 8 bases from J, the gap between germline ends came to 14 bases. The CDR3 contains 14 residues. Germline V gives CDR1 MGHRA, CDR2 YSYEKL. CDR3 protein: CASSQAAQVGGYTF. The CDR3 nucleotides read TGCGCCAGCAGCCAAGCAGCCCAGGTAGGCGGCTACACCTTC.

In DNA, the CDR3 is TGTGCCACCAGCAGAGCAGGGGCCGGCACTGAAGCTTTCTTT. Encoded protein: CATSRAGAGTEAFF. The chain has TRBV15 and TRBJ1-1; D is possibly TRBD1 (6 bases). CDR3 length equals 14 residues. Trimming left V 1 base short and J 4 bases short, with 10 bases between. Germline CDR1 is LNHNV and CDR2 is YYDKDF (reference sequence).

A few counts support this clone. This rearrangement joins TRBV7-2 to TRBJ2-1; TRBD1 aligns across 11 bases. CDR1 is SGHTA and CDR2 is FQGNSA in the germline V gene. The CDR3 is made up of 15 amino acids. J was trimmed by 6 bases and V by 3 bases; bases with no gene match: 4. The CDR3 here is CASSFSGTGGNEQFF. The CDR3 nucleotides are TGTGCCAGCAGCTTCTCCGGGACAGGGGGCAATGAGCAGTTCTTC.

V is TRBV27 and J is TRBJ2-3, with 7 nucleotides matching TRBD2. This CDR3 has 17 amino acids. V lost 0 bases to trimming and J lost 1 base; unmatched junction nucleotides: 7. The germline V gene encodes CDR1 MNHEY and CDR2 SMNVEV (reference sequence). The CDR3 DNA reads TGTGCCAGCAGTTTATCGAATTGGGAGGGAGGCACAGATACGCAGTATTTT. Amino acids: CASSLSNWEGGTDTQYF.

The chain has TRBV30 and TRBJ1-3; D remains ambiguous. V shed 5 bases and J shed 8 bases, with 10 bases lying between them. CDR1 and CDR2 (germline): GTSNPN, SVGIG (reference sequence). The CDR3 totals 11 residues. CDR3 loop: CAWGRWDTIYF. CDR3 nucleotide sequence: TGTGCCTGGGGGAGGTGGGACACCATATATTTT.

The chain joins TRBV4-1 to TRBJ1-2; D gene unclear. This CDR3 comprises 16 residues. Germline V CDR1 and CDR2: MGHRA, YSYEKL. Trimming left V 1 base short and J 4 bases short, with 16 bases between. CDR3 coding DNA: TGCGCCAGCAGCCAAGTCGCCACCACATCTGCCTATGGCTACACCTTC. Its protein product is CASSQVATTSAYGYTF.

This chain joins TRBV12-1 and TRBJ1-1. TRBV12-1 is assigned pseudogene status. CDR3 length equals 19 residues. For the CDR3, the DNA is TGTGCCAGCAGCTCGGGAAAAGGGGACTTCAGAATTTCGAACACTGAAGCTTTCTTT. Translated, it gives CASSSGKGDFRISNTEAFF.

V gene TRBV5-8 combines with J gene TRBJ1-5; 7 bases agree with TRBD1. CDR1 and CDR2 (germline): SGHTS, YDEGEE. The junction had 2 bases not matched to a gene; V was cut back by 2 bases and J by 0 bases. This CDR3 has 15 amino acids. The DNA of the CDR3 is TGTGCCAGCAGCTTCCGGGACAGTAGCAATCAGCCCCAGCATTTT. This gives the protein CASSFRDSSNQPQHF.

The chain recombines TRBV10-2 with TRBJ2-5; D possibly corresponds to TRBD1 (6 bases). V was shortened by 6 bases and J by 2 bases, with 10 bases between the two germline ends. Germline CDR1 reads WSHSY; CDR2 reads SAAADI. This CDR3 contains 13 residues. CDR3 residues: CASRVDRQETQYF. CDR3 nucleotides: TGCGCCAGCAGGGTTGACAGGCAAGAGACCCAGTACTTC.

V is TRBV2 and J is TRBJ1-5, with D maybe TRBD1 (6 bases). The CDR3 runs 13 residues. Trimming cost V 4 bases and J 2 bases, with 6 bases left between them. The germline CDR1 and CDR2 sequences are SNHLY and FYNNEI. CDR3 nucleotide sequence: TGTGCCAGCAGTGGGACAGGCAATCAGCCCCAGCATTTT. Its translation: CASSGTGNQPQHF.

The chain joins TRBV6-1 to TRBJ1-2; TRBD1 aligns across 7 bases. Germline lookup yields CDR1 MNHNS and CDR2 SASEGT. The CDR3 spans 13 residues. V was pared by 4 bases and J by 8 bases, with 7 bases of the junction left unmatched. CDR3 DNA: TGTGCCAGCAGTGTAGACAGGGTGTGCGGCTACACCTTC. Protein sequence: CASSVDRVCGYTF.